Each of the 27 T cell receptor beta chains below was sequenced from the same sample in a study of blood T cell repertoires in COVID-19. Sequencing used immunoSEQ multiplex PCR; TCRdb keeps in-frame clones, though not all of them. The profile covers fewer than 120,000 clones, with just over 75% appearing a single time and approximately 3.9% taken by the ten largest. Material for sequencing was peripheral blood. Receptors originate from a woman aged 80 or over with acute or convalescent COVID-19.

The V and J genes are TRBV6-5 and TRBJ2-5; perhaps TRBD2 as D (6 bases). V dropped 6 bases and J dropped 2 bases, with 13 bases sitting between them. The CDR3 totals 14 residues. CDR1 is MNHEY, CDR2 SVGAGI, per germline. The CDR3 spells CASRPSGGQETQYF. Here the CDR3 DNA reads TGTGCCAGCAGACCTAGTGGGGGGCAAGAGACCCAGTACTTC.

The chain recombines TRBV5-4 with TRBJ2-1; D gene uncertain. The CDR3 contains 14 residues. Per the germline V gene, CDR1 is SGHNT and CDR2 is YYREEE (reference sequence). Between the trimmed V and J ends, which lost 3 bases and 3 bases, there was a span of 10 bases. DNA for the CDR3: TGTGCCAGCAGCTCCCCGGGTGGCTACAATGAGCAGTTCTTC. Its translation: CASSSPGGYNEQFF.

The V gene is TRBV30, the J gene TRBJ1-3, with D possibly TRBD1 on 6 matching bases. Germline loops: CDR1 GTSNPN, CDR2 SVGIG (reference sequence). V was shortened by 3 bases and J by 6 bases, with 18 bases between the two germline ends. This CDR3 is 15 amino acids long. The CDR3 spells CAWSRSPGTLNTIYF. Written as DNA, the CDR3 is TGTGCCTGGAGCCGATCCCCAGGGACACTAAACACCATATATTTT.

The chain combines TRBV7-9 with TRBJ2-6, with D possibly being TRBD2 (6 bases). V lost 10 bases to trimming and J lost 4 bases, with 17 bases between them. The germline gives CDR1 SEHNR, CDR2 FQNEAQ (reference sequence). The CDR3 sequence is 15 residues long. Here the CDR3 reads CATSGGAGGANVLTF. The CDR3 DNA reads as TGTGCCACCTCCGGAGGGGCGGGAGGGGCCAACGTCCTGACTTTC. Full variable domain (outside the CDR3, taken from reference TRBV7-9 and TRBJ2-6): DTGVSQNPRHKITKRGQNVTFRCDPISEHNRLYWYRQTLGQGPEFLTYFQNEAQLEKSRLLSDRFSAERPKGSFSTLEIQRTEQGDSAMYLCATSGGAGGANVLTFGAGSRLTVL.

In its sample, this clone was seen a few times. The CDR3 spells CAWNPSAGLAGGHNEQFF. The CDR3 DNA reads TGTGCCTGGAACCCATCGGCTGGACTAGCGGGGGGACACAATGAGCAGTTCTTC. The chain employs TRBV30 and TRBJ2-1; TRBD2 agrees at 14 bases. The CDR3 consists of 18 residues. Germline V gives CDR1 GTSNPN, CDR2 SVGIG (reference sequence). Trimming removed 4 bases from V and 5 bases from J; junction bases left unmatched: 13. The whole variable domain, filled in from reference TRBV30 and TRBJ2-1, reads SQTIHQWPATLVQPVGSPLSLECTVEGTSNPNLYWYRQAAGRGLQLLFYSVGIGQISSEVPQNLSASRPQDRQFILSSKKLLLSDSGFYLCAWNPSAGLAGGHNEQFFGPGTRLTVL.

This clone was recorded a few times. The chain couples TRBV4-1 to TRBJ2-1, with D perhaps TRBD2 (6 bases). From germline, CDR1 is MGHRA and CDR2 YSYEKL. Trimming stripped 1 base from V and 0 bases from J, with 10 bases between. The CDR3 covers 16 residues. Written as DNA, the CDR3 is TGCGCCAGCAGCCAAGCCTTCGGGAGCTCCTACAATGAGCAGTTCTTC. Residues: CASSQAFGSSYNEQFF.

To note about this clone: The same CDR3 can be traced to other DNA sequences in this sample. This CDR3 reads CASSLELNTEAFF. The CDR3 bases are TGTGCCAGCAGTTTGGAGCTTAACACTGAAGCTTTCTTT. The chain joins TRBV12-3 or TRBV12-4 to TRBJ1-1; D unclear. This CDR3 region has 13 residues. V lost 3 bases and J 2 bases, leaving 7 bases between the germline ends.

The gene calls are TRBV2 and TRBJ1-5, with D perhaps matching TRBD1 (6 bases). V lost 4 bases to trimming and J lost 1 base, with 11 bases between them. The CDR3 spans 15 residues. Germline V gene lookup returns CDR1 SNHLY and CDR2 FYNNEI. CDR3 sequence (DNA): TGTGCCAGCAGTGGGACAGAGATAAGCAATCAGCCCCAGCATTTT. It translates to CASSGTEISNQPQHF.

V gene TRBV3-1 (or the pseudogene TRBV3-2) combines with J gene TRBJ2-2; 11 nucleotides agree with TRBD2. There are 16 residues in the CDR3. V lost 4 bases and J lost 1; bases outside the gene matches: 2. Germline CDR1 and CDR2: LGHDT and YNNKEL (reference sequence). The CDR3 nucleotides read TGTGCCAGCAGCCTTGGACTAGCGGGGAACACCGGGGAGCTGTTTTTT. This translates into CASSLGLAGNTGELFF.

The chain joins TRBV3-1 (or the pseudogene TRBV3-2) to TRBJ2-1; no reliable D call. The V gene lost 1 base and the J gene lost 3 bases, with 4 bases spanning the gap. CDR1 is LGHDT, CDR2 YNNKEL, per germline (reference sequence). This CDR3 spans 13 amino acids. The CDR3 bases are TGTGCCAGCAGCCAAGGGCTCTACAATGAGCAGTTCTTC. This gives the protein CASSQGLYNEQFF.

This chain joins TRBV7-4 and TRBJ1-1; TRBD1 matches at 7 bases. The CDR3 has 19 amino acids. Trimming at V came to 5 bases and at J to 1 base, leaving 19 bases not matched to a gene. From germline, CDR1 is SGHVT and CDR2 SQSDAQ. This CDR3 is CASSPQGGKTGQKNTEAFF. CDR3 DNA sequence: TGTGCCAGCAGCCCGCAGGGGGGTAAGACTGGACAGAAGAACACTGAAGCTTTCTTT.

This clone was counted at least ten times. The chain carries TRBV28 and TRBJ1-5, with 10 bases lining up with TRBD1. The CDR3 contains 19 residues. Germline V lookup: CDR1 MDHEN, CDR2 SYDVKM. J was trimmed by 0 bases and V by 4 bases; bases with no gene match: 12. CDR3 nucleotides: TGTGCCAGCAGTTCTTGGGACAGGGGACAATTTTATAGCAATCAGCCCCAGCATTTT. Translated, it gives CASSSWDRGQFYSNQPQHF.

This clone turned up a few times. The chain is built from TRBV5-1 and TRBJ2-5, with 10 positions matching TRBD1. CDR3 size: 16 residues. J was trimmed by 3 bases and V by 4 bases; bases with no gene match: 9. Germline V gene sequence: CDR1 SGHRS, CDR2 YFSETQ. The CDR3 sequence: CASSRGQGSKEETQYF. The DNA for the CDR3 is TGCGCCAGCAGCAGGGGACAGGGGTCGAAAGAAGAGACCCAGTACTTC.

J is TRBJ2-6 and V is TRBV6-1, with TRBD1 matching over 8 bases. The CDR3 runs 19 residues. V lost 4 bases to trimming and J lost 0 bases; unmatched junction nucleotides: 11. Germline CDR1 MNHNS, CDR2 SASEGT. The CDR3 bases are TGTGCCAGCAGTGTGTGGACAGGGAGCAGCTTCTCTGGGGCCAACGTCCTGACTTTC. This codes for CASSVWTGSSFSGANVLTF.

This clone was seen more than once but under ten times. The chain links TRBV19 to TRBJ2-7; 8 bases align to TRBD1. This CDR3 is built from 17 residues. V shed 10 bases, J shed 0 bases, and the junction held 17 bases outside the gene matches. Germline-derived CDR1 and CDR2 are LNHDA and SQIVND (reference sequence). CDR3: CATGDLRQGSNSYEQYF. The CDR3 DNA follows: TGTGCCACCGGTGATCTGAGACAGGGGTCGAACTCCTACGAGCAGTACTTC.

The chain carries TRBV29-1 and TRBJ2-7; the match to TRBD1 covers 7 bases. The CDR3 has 14 residues. Germline CDR1 reads SQVTM; CDR2 reads ANQGSEA. Germline trimming cut 6 bases from V and 1 base from J; bases unmatched to any gene: 9. The CDR3 loop is CSVGDRVSSYEQYF. The CDR3 nucleotides read TGCAGCGTGGGAGACAGGGTTAGTTCCTACGAGCAGTACTTC.

This CDR3 is CASSATGGTDTQYF. The CDR3 DNA sequence: TGTGCCAGCTCAGCAACGGGGGGCACAGATACGCAGTATTTT. The chain has TRBV18 and TRBJ2-3; tentative D call: TRBD2 (6 bases). Trimming left V 5 bases short and J 1 base short, with 10 bases between. The CDR3 is 14 residues long. Germline values: CDR1 KGHSH, CDR2 LQKENI.

This clone was seen once. The CDR3 DNA reads as TGTGCCAGCAGCTTGCGGGAGGGAAAGGCCGGGGAGCTGTTTTTT. As protein: CASSLREGKAGELFF. This chain joins TRBV5-4 and TRBJ2-2; TRBD2 matches at 8 bases. The CDR3 length is 15 residues. Germline V gene sequence: CDR1 SGHNT, CDR2 YYREEE (reference sequence). V was clipped by 1 base and J by 6 bases; unmatched bases: 5.

This chain uses TRBV20-1 with TRBJ2-5; possibly TRBD2 for D (5 bases). The CDR3 is 11 amino acids. The germline V gene encodes CDR1 DFQATT and CDR2 SNEGSKA (reference sequence). The V gene lost 8 bases and the J gene lost 2 bases, with 9 bases spanning the gap. CDR3 nucleotides: TGCAGTTTCGGGGTACAAGAGACCCAGTACTTC. Its protein product is CSFGVQETQYF.

The chain recombines TRBV9 with TRBJ2-3, with TRBD1 matching 7 bases. Germline loops: CDR1 SGDLS, CDR2 YYNGEE. Germline trimming cut 4 bases from V and 0 bases from J; bases unmatched to any gene: 5. The CDR3 is 15 amino acids. CDR3 protein: CASSPEGASTDTQYF. In nucleotides, the CDR3 is TGTGCCAGCAGCCCTGAGGGGGCTAGCACAGATACGCAGTATTTT.

This chain joins TRBV19 and TRBJ2-5, with D perhaps TRBD1 (7 bases). Germline CDR1 is LNHDA and CDR2 is SQIVND (reference sequence). The germline V and J ends were trimmed by 5 bases and 4 bases, with 14 bases remaining between them. This CDR3 region has 14 residues. CDR3 protein: CASSPSGGRETQYF. Written as DNA, the CDR3 is TGTGCCAGTAGTCCCTCAGGGGGGAGAGAGACCCAGTACTTC.

There are a few counts of this clone. The V and J genes are TRBV16 and TRBJ1-1, with D tentatively TRBD1 (5 bases). Germline values: CDR1 KGHSY, CDR2 FQNENV. The V end was cut by 3 bases, the J end by 5 bases, with 13 bases between. The CDR3 extends over 14 amino acids. CDR3 in amino acids: CASSQALRDTEAFF. The DNA for the CDR3 is TGTGCCAGCAGCCAGGCCCTCAGGGATACTGAAGCTTTCTTT.

The V and J genes are TRBV5-4 and TRBJ2-7; D may be TRBD2 (6 bases). The CDR3 spans 13 residues. CDR1 and CDR2 from the germline V gene are SGHNT and YYREEE (reference sequence). V was trimmed by 6 bases and J by 6 bases, leaving 16 bases between them. CDR3 in DNA: TGTGCCAGCACGAGAGGCGGGGCAGGCGAGCAGTACTTC. Translated: CASTRGGAGEQYF.

The chain has TRBV7-2 and TRBJ2-4; TRBD1 matches 8 bases. V was clipped by 4 bases and J by 6 bases; unmatched bases: 2. The CDR3 contains 13 residues. Per the germline V gene, CDR1 is SGHTA and CDR2 is FQGNSA. The CDR3: CASSYDRGNIQYF. The CDR3 bases are TGTGCCAGCAGCTACGACAGGGGAAACATTCAGTACTTC.

V is TRBV11-2 and J is TRBJ2-3; 10 positions match TRBD2. Germline values: CDR1 SGHAT, CDR2 FQNNGV. The CDR3 spans 17 residues. J was trimmed by 6 bases and V by 3 bases; bases with no gene match: 12. The CDR3 nucleotides are TGTGCCAGCAGCTTGCGACTAGCGGGTCCCCAGGGGGATACGCAGTATTTT. Protein sequence: CASSLRLAGPQGDTQYF.

This clone was found once. CDR3 region: CASSSGPNTGELFF. The CDR3 DNA is TGTGCCAGTAGTTCTGGGCCGAACACCGGGGAGCTGTTTTTT. The V gene is TRBV19, the J gene TRBJ2-2; D remains ambiguous. V was shortened by 5 bases and J by 0 bases, with 7 bases between the two germline ends. This CDR3 has 14 amino acids. In germline, CDR1 is LNHDA, CDR2 SQIVND (reference sequence).

The V gene is TRBV5-1, the J gene TRBJ1-5; TRBD1 matches at 8 bases. The V segment lost 0 bases and the J segment 5 bases; nucleotides outside the gene matches: 1. Germline CDR1 and CDR2: SGHRS and YFSETQ. The CDR3 totals 14 residues. CDR3 DNA: TGCGCCAGCAGCTTGGACAGGGGGGATCAGCCCCAGCATTTT. It encodes CASSLDRGDQPQHF.